What follows are 14 T cell receptor beta chains derived from one specimen sequenced in a study of human T cells and chemical hapten exposure (dated by TCRdb to the early 2020s). The time point label, as the study defines it: patch test 3, about 24 weeks after DPC sensitization. In the paper's terms, the treatment or condition label means: therapeutic diphenylcyclopropenone sensitization with weekly scalp DPC. Libraries were prepared through RACE. These reads were obtained on a NextSeq 500. TCRdb took the public reads, trimmed them with fastp at Q25, ran MiXCR for clone calling and kept in-frame beta chains. Entries are consolidated by CDR3 protein sequence, retaining the most common genes and DNA. This sample holds 210,000 or so distinct CDR3 sequences; around 23% were observed only once. Jointly, the top ten make up about 2.5% of the sample. This specimen was whole blood, taken in connection with sensitization to the hapten diphenylcyclopropenone (DPC). The receptors were sampled from a woman aged 40-49 years with alopecia areata. Some clones in this sample may be carry-over from other donors' samples.

This clonotype showed up just a few times. The rearrangement links TRBV7-9 to TRBJ1-4, with D possibly being TRBD1 (5 bases). This CDR3 contains 14 residues. Germline V gene sequence: CDR1 SEHNR, CDR2 FQNEAQ (reference sequence). V was clipped by 5 bases and J by 5 bases, with 12 bases between them. CDR3 bases: TGTGCCAGCAGCACCGGGACGGGGAATGAAAAACTGTTTTTT. The encoded protein is CASSTGTGNEKLFF.

The chain joins TRBV10-3 to TRBJ2-7; 9 bases are shared with TRBD1. V lost 11 bases to trimming and J lost 3 bases; unmatched junction nucleotides: 8. This CDR3 is 13 amino acids long. The germline V gene has CDR1 ENHRY and CDR2 SYGVKD. The CDR3 reads CASTGTGSYEQYF. The CDR3 bases are TGTGCCTCAACCGGGACAGGGAGCTACGAGCAGTACTTC.

J is TRBJ1-5 and V is TRBV10-3; no reliable D call. There are 14 residues in the CDR3. Germline V CDR1 and CDR2: ENHRY, SYGVKD. Trimming pared 4 bases from V and 5 bases from J, leaving 12 bases between. This CDR3 reads CAISVGREDQPQHF. The CDR3 nucleotides are TGTGCCATCAGTGTAGGACGGGAAGATCAGCCCCAGCATTTT.

The chain links TRBV20-1 to TRBJ1-5; the D is unclear. Germline-derived CDR1 and CDR2 are DFQATT and SNEGSKA (reference sequence). The CDR3 has 15 residues. The germline V and J ends were trimmed by 6 bases and 0 bases, with 15 bases remaining between them. CDR3: CSAPVGVHSNQPQHF. DNA for the CDR3: TGCAGTGCGCCGGTCGGGGTACATAGCAATCAGCCCCAGCATTTT.

The rearrangement links TRBV6-5 to TRBJ1-2, with D perhaps matching TRBD1 (6 bases). The CDR3 spans 13 residues. V lost 6 bases to trimming and J lost 8 bases, with 16 bases between them. Germline CDR1 MNHEY, CDR2 SVGAGI. The CDR3 is CASSPSGARGYTF. Written as DNA, the CDR3 is TGTGCCAGCAGCCCTTCGGGGGCGAGGGGCTACACCTTC.

In this sample, this clonotype turned up a few times. The chain recombines TRBV28 with TRBJ2-5; D is uncertain. Germline V gene sequence: CDR1 MDHEN, CDR2 SYDVKM. V lost 6 bases and J lost 4, with 6 bases in between. This CDR3 has 11 residues. The CDR3 coding sequence is TGTGCCAGCAGCGCAGGAGAGACCCAGTACTTC. Protein: CASSAGETQYF.

This clonotype occurred a few times. The gene calls are TRBV7-2 and TRBJ1-3; 10 nucleotides align to TRBD1. The CDR3 spans 19 residues. Germline V gene lookup returns CDR1 SGHTA and CDR2 FQGNSA. The J segment lost 0 bases and the V segment lost 0 bases, leaving 8 bases of the junction unmatched. CDR3 DNA sequence: TGTGCCAGCAGCTTAGCCCCCGGGACAGGGGCCTTCTCTGGAAACACCATATATTTT. This codes for CASSLAPGTGAFSGNTIYF. The full variable domain, its missing parts supplied by reference TRBV7-2 and TRBJ1-3, is GAGVSQSPSNKVTEKGKDVELRCDPISGHTALYWYRQSLGQGLEFLIYFQGNSAPDKSGLPSDRFSAERTGGSVSTLTIQRTQQEDSAVYLCASSLAPGTGAFSGNTIYFGEGSWLTVV.

This clonotype occurred a few times. The chain joins TRBV5-1 to TRBJ2-5; 13 bases are shared with TRBD2. The CDR3 has 16 residues. Germline trimming cut 0 bases from V and 5 bases from J; bases unmatched to any gene: 4. Germline loops: CDR1 SGHRS, CDR2 YFSETQ. The CDR3 DNA follows: TGCGCCAGCAGCTTGGAGGGACTAGCGGGAAGGGAGACCCAGTACTTC. Translated, it gives CASSLEGLAGRETQYF.

The table lists this clonotype with a few counts. The gene calls are TRBV28 and TRBJ1-1; D might be TRBD1 (6 bases). Trimming pared 3 bases from V and 4 bases from J, leaving 12 bases between. The germline CDR1 and CDR2 sequences are MDHEN and SYDVKM. The CDR3 is 14 residues long. This chain's CDR3 is CASSLGATRTEAFF. The CDR3 coding sequence is TGTGCCAGCAGTTTGGGGGCTACGCGCACTGAAGCTTTCTTT.

CDR3 in amino acids: CASSPSGGAHQETQYF. CDR3 nucleotides: TGTGCCAGCAGTCCCAGCGGGGGGGCGCACCAAGAGACCCAGTACTTC. This chain uses TRBV6-5 with TRBJ2-5; TRBD2 agrees at 10 bases. Germline V gives CDR1 MNHEY, CDR2 SVGAGI. Trimming removed 5 bases from V and 0 bases from J; junction bases left unmatched: 6. This CDR3 spans 16 amino acids.

This chain links TRBV7-2 with TRBJ2-5; 11 bases are shared with TRBD2. The CDR3 sequence is 20 residues long. The germline gives CDR1 SGHTA, CDR2 FQGNSA. V trimming: 1 base; J trimming: 5 bases; junction bases outside the gene matches: 18. In nucleotides, the CDR3 is TGTGCCAGCAGCTTAGTTCCCTTAGCGGGAGGGGGGCCGACTTCGGAGACCCAGTACTTC. Protein: CASSLVPLAGGGPTSETQYF.

This chain links TRBV6-5 with TRBJ2-1; no clear D. The CDR3 spans 14 residues. Germline lookup yields CDR1 MNHEY and CDR2 SVGAGI. V shed 5 bases and J shed 3 bases, with 11 bases lying between them. The chain's CDR3 is CASSRLDHYNEQFF. The CDR3 nucleotides read TGTGCCAGCAGTCGCCTCGACCACTACAATGAGCAGTTCTTC.

This clonotype has only a few counts. The chain carries TRBV29-1 and TRBJ2-2, with a tentative D call TRBD2 (6 bases). Germline V gene lookup returns CDR1 SQVTM and CDR2 ANQGSEA. The CDR3 is 13 amino acids. V was cut by 6 bases and J by 4 bases, with 12 bases left in between. Here the CDR3 reads CSVGEVSTGELFF. Here the CDR3 DNA reads TGCAGCGTCGGGGAGGTCAGCACCGGGGAGCTGTTTTTT.

This clonotype has more than one count but fewer than ten. The chain recombines TRBV7-3 with TRBJ2-1; D is undetermined. The CDR3 has 13 residues. Germline CDR1 SGHTA, CDR2 FQGTGA. V was trimmed by 5 bases and J by 10 bases, leaving 15 bases between them. The CDR3 DNA is TGTGCCAGCAGCCTACCTGGTAGAGACGAGCAGTTCTTC. As protein: CASSLPGRDEQFF. The whole variable domain, remainder taken from reference TRBV7-3 and TRBJ2-1, is GAGVSQTPSNKVTEKGKYVELRCDPISGHTALYWYRQSLGQGPEFLIYFQGTGAADDSGLPNDRFFAVRPEGSVSTLKIQRTERGDSAVYLCASSLPGRDEQFFGPGTRLTVL.